This TCR beta chain was obtained from a study of T cell responses to AZD1222 COVID-19 vaccine. The study, taken as a whole, reports: Donors were chiefly white British, with a greater number of females, and clonal diversity was perhaps underestimated.

Comments on this clone: The antigen is unknown.

Germline V gives CDR1 SEHNR, CDR2 FQNEAQ (reference sequence). Deletions cut 5 bases from V and 9 bases from J, with 14 bases between. The CDR3 is made up of 13 amino acids. Sequencing used immunoSEQ multiplex PCR; TCRdb keeps in-frame clones, though not all of them. The profile shows around 140,000 clones, approximately 91% of them singletons. This TCR derives from an adult who received the AZD1222 COVID-19 vaccine. This specimen was peripheral blood, taken 28 days after the second AZD1222 dose. The J gene is TRBJ1-5, the V gene TRBV7-9; the D gene is possibly TRBD1 (5 bases). The CDR3 sequence is CASSPGLGGPQHF. In nucleotides, the CDR3 is TGTGCCAGCAGCCCGGGGTTGGGGGGGCCCCAGCATTTT.